This T cell receptor beta chain stems from a study of shared clonotypes between healthy human individuals. About the research overall: Per donor, three plates held CD4 naive cells, three held CD4 memory, two held CD8 naive and one held CD8 memory.

Produced via immunoSEQ multiplex PCR; TCRdb's table is partial and in-frame only. The sample gives about 1.5 million clones, 95% to 99% of which show up once; about 0.4% is in the top ten. Per germline, CDR1 SNHLY and CDR2 FYNNEI. Trimming took 5 bases from V and 6 from J; bases not matched to a gene: 1. The CDR3 loop spans 13 amino acids. The chain recombines TRBV2 with TRBJ2-2, with 9 bases identical to TRBD2. Sequenced input: naive CD4+ T cells sorted from blood. Sample subset: CD45RA+ positively selected. The clonotype comes from a man aged 30 to 45 in good health. CDR3: CASSTSGSGELFF. The CDR3 DNA is TGTGCCAGCAGTACTAGCGGGTCCGGGGAGCTGTTTTTT.